What follows are 27 T cell receptor beta chains derived from one specimen sequenced in a study of blood T cell repertoires in COVID-19. TCRdb's table, derived via immunoSEQ multiplex PCR, lists solely in-frame clones and lacks some. The table records about 75,000 clones, 88% of them present only once. Material: peripheral blood. The receptors were gathered from a human donor in a cohort sampled during active COVID-19.

The rearrangement links TRBV6-5 to TRBJ2-3; 9 nucleotides agree with TRBD2. V was pared by 8 bases and J by 6 bases, with 12 bases of the junction left unmatched. The CDR3 has 15 amino acids. Germline-derived CDR1 and CDR2 are MNHEY and SVGAGI. Here the CDR3 DNA reads TGTGCCAGCCCGGCTAGCGGGGCACGCGTGGATACGCAGTATTTT. Protein sequence: CASPASGARVDTQYF.

V gene TRBV21-1 combines with J gene TRBJ2-5; whether TRBD2, the table's D call, matches the DNA was not checked. TRBV21-1 corresponds to a pseudogene. This CDR3 is 21 amino acids long. CDR3 region: CASSKGLLGRMWPAGQETQYF. The CDR3 nucleotides are TGTGCCAGCAGCAAGGGTCTACTCGGACGTATGTGGCCCGCGGGGCAAGAGACCCAGTACTTC.

The chain couples TRBV4-1 to TRBJ2-1; TRBD2 is a possible D gene (7 bases). The CDR3 has 15 amino acids. The ends were cut back, 0 bases at V and 5 bases at J, with 11 bases in the middle. Per germline, CDR1 MGHRA and CDR2 YSYEKL. In nucleotides, the CDR3 is TGCGCCAGCAGCCAAGATGGGGGGGCCGACAATGAGCAGTTCTTC. Protein sequence: CASSQDGGADNEQFF.

The V gene is TRBV28, the J gene TRBJ1-4; perhaps TRBD1 as D (6 bases). Germline loops: CDR1 MDHEN, CDR2 SYDVKM. The CDR3 has 17 residues. V dropped 5 bases and J dropped 8 bases, with 24 bases sitting between them. CDR3 region: CASSPLRGGRGREKLFF. The CDR3 DNA sequence: TGTGCCAGCAGTCCCCTCCGGGGGGGCAGGGGTAGGGAAAAACTGTTTTTT.

This chain joins TRBV3-1 (or the pseudogene TRBV3-2) and TRBJ2-7; 7 nucleotides align to TRBD2. Unmatched junction bases numbered 1, after V lost 1 base and J lost 7 bases. The germline V gene has CDR1 LGHDT and CDR2 YNNKEL (reference sequence). The CDR3 sequence is 12 residues long. The CDR3 region is CASSQAGGEQYF. The DNA for the CDR3 is TGTGCCAGCAGCCAAGCCGGGGGGGAGCAGTACTTC.

This sequence joins TRBV7-6 and TRBJ1-4; unclear D gene. The CDR3 contains 17 residues. Germline values: CDR1 SGHVS, CDR2 FNYEAQ. V dropped 3 bases and J dropped 0 bases, with 14 bases sitting between them. CDR3 DNA: TGTGCCAGCAGCTTGAGCATGGCGGGTTCAACTAATGAAAAACTGTTTTTT. As protein: CASSLSMAGSTNEKLFF. The full variable domain, its missing parts supplied by reference TRBV7-6 and TRBJ1-4, is GAGVSQSPRYKVTKRGQDVALRCDPISGHVSLYWYRQALGQGPEFLTYFNYEAQQDKSGLPNDRFSAERPEGSISTLTIQRTEQRDSAMYRCASSLSMAGSTNEKLFFGSGTQLSVL.

This clone has more than one count but fewer than ten. The chain uses TRBV19 and TRBJ1-2, with TRBD1 as a possible D gene (6 bases). This CDR3 has 12 residues. Germline assignment: CDR1 LNHDA and CDR2 SQIVND (reference sequence). Trimming cost V 4 bases and J 7 bases, with 10 bases left between them. The CDR3 is CASSTDRIGYTF. DNA of the CDR3: TGTGCCAGTAGTACCGACAGGATTGGCTACACCTTC.

The V call is TRBV2, the J call TRBJ1-6; 9 bases are shared with TRBD1. CDR1 and CDR2 from the germline V gene are SNHLY and FYNNEI. The CDR3 is made up of 17 amino acids. The trim removed 5 bases at V and 4 bases at J, leaving 9 bases unmatched. CDR3 sequence (DNA): TGTGCCAGCAGTAAACAGGGGGCTAGAAGTTATAATTCACCCCTCCACTTT. This codes for CASSKQGARSYNSPLHF.

This rearrangement joins TRBV5-1 to TRBJ1-2, with 7 bases lining up with TRBD1. The CDR3 contains 14 residues. The V gene end was trimmed by 4 bases and the J gene end by 8 bases; junction bases not matched to a gene: 11. Germline CDR1 SGHRS, CDR2 YFSETQ. CDR3 DNA: TGCGCCAGCAGCCCGGGACAGTCGTTACCCGGCTACACCTTC. Translation: CASSPGQSLPGYTF.

This chain connects TRBV12-3 or TRBV12-4 to TRBJ1-2; a weak D match, TRBD1 (5 bases). The V and J ends lost 5 bases and 4 bases respectively, with 11 bases between them. The CDR3 contains 13 residues. CDR3 bases: TGTGCCAGCAGTCGAGACAGATTCTATGGCTACACCTTC. This codes for CASSRDRFYGYTF.

The CDR3 here is CASSQKLPGAEAFF. CDR3 in DNA: TGCGCCAGCAGCCAGAAACTCCCAGGGGCTGAAGCTTTCTTT. The V and J genes are TRBV4-1 and TRBJ1-1; D might be TRBD1 (6 bases). Trimming took off 3 bases at V and 6 bases at J, with 14 bases between the two ends. From germline, CDR1 is MGHRA and CDR2 YSYEKL. The CDR3 has 14 amino acids.

CDR3: CASSFTQDTEAFF. DNA for the CDR3: TGTGCCAGCAGCTTCACGCAGGACACTGAAGCTTTCTTT. V is TRBV11-2 and J is TRBJ1-1, with no clear D. This CDR3 comprises 13 residues. CDR1 is SGHAT and CDR2 is FQNNGV in the germline V gene. V shed 3 bases and J shed 3 bases, with 8 bases lying between them.

Here the CDR3 reads CASSCTPPGEGNSYEQYF. For the CDR3, the DNA is TGCGCCAGCAGCTGTACCCCCCCCGGGGAGGGGAATTCCTACGAGCAGTACTTC. This chain uses TRBV5-1 with TRBJ2-7, with TRBD2 matching over 7 bases. The CDR3 is 18 residues long. CDR1 and CDR2 from the germline V gene are SGHRS and YFSETQ. The V gene end was trimmed by 3 bases and the J gene end by 1 base; junction bases not matched to a gene: 16.

V gene TRBV3-1 (or the pseudogene TRBV3-2) combines with J gene TRBJ1-6; D ambiguous. This CDR3 comprises 13 residues. V lost 2 bases and J 9 bases, leaving 8 bases between the germline ends. CDR1 and CDR2 from the germline V gene are LGHDT and YNNKEL (reference sequence). DNA for the CDR3: TGTGCCAGCAGCCAATTCGTGGCTTCACCCCTCCACTTT. It specifies CASSQFVASPLHF.

V and J are TRBV27 and TRBJ1-5, with 7 bases that match TRBD1. The CDR3 is 16 amino acids. V lost 4 bases to trimming and J lost 2 bases; unmatched junction nucleotides: 8. Germline V lookup: CDR1 MNHEY, CDR2 SMNVEV (reference sequence). CDR3 in amino acids: CASSWWDSMGNQPQHF. CDR3 bases: TGTGCCAGCAGTTGGTGGGACAGTATGGGCAATCAGCCCCAGCATTTT.

The rearrangement uses TRBV5-1 and TRBJ2-7; 7 bases map to TRBD1. The germline CDR1 and CDR2 sequences are SGHRS and YFSETQ. CDR3 length equals 14 residues. The trim removed 3 bases at V and 4 bases at J, leaving 7 bases unmatched. The CDR3 loop is CASSSGTGEYEQYF. The CDR3, as DNA: TGCGCCAGCAGCTCTGGCACAGGGGAGTACGAGCAGTACTTC.

The V and J genes are TRBV15 and TRBJ2-7; D is ambiguous. There are 13 residues in the CDR3. Germline CDR1 is LNHNV and CDR2 is YYDKDF (reference sequence). Trimming cost V 1 base and J 4 bases, with 8 bases left between them. The CDR3 DNA reads as TGTGCCACCAGCAGAGGTCCAACTTACGAGCAGTACTTC. Encoded protein: CATSRGPTYEQYF.

The chain combines TRBV6-1 with TRBJ2-5; 11 nucleotides match TRBD2. CDR3 length: 16 residues. The V and J ends lost 2 bases and 3 bases, in that order; junction bases with no gene match: 5. From germline, CDR1 is MNHNS and CDR2 SASEGT. CDR3 protein: CASSELAGGYEETQYF. CDR3 nucleotides: TGTGCCAGCAGTGAACTAGCGGGGGGTTACGAAGAGACCCAGTACTTC.

CDR3 sequence reads: CASSYPGGGGLQPQHF. The CDR3 DNA reads as TGTGCCAGCAGTTACCCCGGTGGGGGGGGCCTGCAGCCCCAGCATTTT. The chain joins TRBV6-6 to TRBJ1-5, with D possibly TRBD1 on 6 matching bases. CDR3 length equals 16 residues. The ends were cut back, 2 bases at V and 7 bases at J, with 18 bases in the middle. Germline CDR1 reads MNHNY; CDR2 reads SVGAGI (reference sequence).

The genes are TRBV6-5 and TRBJ1-6; tentatively, D is TRBD1 (5 bases). The CDR3 loop spans 14 amino acids. Between the trimmed V and J ends, which lost 10 bases and 7 bases, there was a span of 17 bases. The germline CDR1 and CDR2 sequences are MNHEY and SVGAGI. CDR3 region: CATRGDVGNSPLHF. The CDR3 nucleotides read TGTGCCACCCGGGGGGACGTAGGGAATTCACCCCTCCACTTT.

V gene TRBV28 combines with J gene TRBJ2-7; TRBD2 aligns across 12 bases. CDR3 size: 15 residues. Germline trimming cut 5 bases from V and 5 bases from J; bases unmatched to any gene: 7. CDR1 is MDHEN, CDR2 SYDVKM, per germline. Here the CDR3 reads CASSDTSGRSDEQYF. The CDR3 nucleotides are TGTGCCAGCAGTGATACTAGCGGGAGGTCGGACGAGCAGTACTTC.

V usage is TRBV20-1 and J usage is TRBJ1-1; tentative D call: TRBD1 (5 bases). This CDR3 has 11 amino acids. Germline CDR1 reads DFQATT; CDR2 reads SNEGSKA (reference sequence). Trimming removed 7 bases at V and 7 bases at J, with 13 bases between. CDR3 sequence: CSVSSGHEAFF. CDR3 coding DNA: TGCAGTGTCTCGAGTGGACATGAAGCTTTCTTT.

This clone was counted once. The CDR3 loop reads CASSYVVASGNEQFF. CDR3 DNA sequence: TGTGCCAGCAGCTACGTTGTGGCTAGCGGCAATGAGCAGTTCTTC. The gene calls are TRBV6-6 and TRBJ2-1; 7 bases agree with TRBD2. The germline V gene encodes CDR1 MNHNY and CDR2 SVGAGI (reference sequence). This CDR3 contains 15 residues. J lost 6 bases, V lost 6 bases, and 11 bases had no gene match.

V and J are TRBV19 and TRBJ2-6; D possibly corresponds to TRBD1 (5 bases). V was shortened by 5 bases and J by 5 bases, with 16 bases between the two germline ends. The CDR3 is 16 residues long. Germline V gene sequence: CDR1 LNHDA, CDR2 SQIVND (reference sequence). The CDR3 here is CASSPGRPARANVLTF. The CDR3, as DNA: TGTGCCAGTAGTCCAGGGCGCCCGGCCAGGGCCAACGTCCTGACTTTC.

This clone was seen a single time. The rearrangement uses TRBV29-1 and TRBJ2-7; 9 bases agree with TRBD1. Germline trimming cut 4 bases from V and 6 bases from J; bases unmatched to any gene: 4. Germline assignment: CDR1 SQVTM and CDR2 ANQGSEA. The length of the CDR3 is 12 residues. CDR3: CSVGDRVGEQYF. The CDR3 DNA is TGCAGCGTTGGGGACAGGGTTGGCGAGCAGTACTTC.

The chain couples TRBV7-3 to TRBJ2-5; 8 bases are a match to TRBD2. The germline V gene encodes CDR1 SGHTA and CDR2 FQGTGA. This CDR3 is 16 amino acids long. The trim removed 2 bases at V and 2 bases at J, leaving 7 bases unmatched. The CDR3 coding sequence is TGTGCCAGCAGCTTAGGGGGCGGGGGGATACAAGAGACCCAGTACTTC. Its translation is CASSLGGGGIQETQYF.

V and J are TRBV11-3 and TRBJ2-2; 13 bases map to TRBD2. The CDR3 runs 17 residues. Germline V gene sequence: CDR1 SGHNT, CDR2 YENEEA. With 1 base clipped from V and 3 bases from J, the junction kept 2 bases outside the gene matches. The CDR3 sequence: CASSLATSGGYTGELFF. CDR3 bases: TGTGCCAGCAGCTTAGCGACTAGCGGGGGGTACACCGGGGAGCTGTTTTTT. Using reference TRBV11-3 and TRBJ2-2 for the parts outside the CDR3, the full variable domain is EAGVVQSPRYKIIEKKQPVAFWCNPISGHNTLYWYLQNLGQGPELLIRYENEEAVDDSQLPKDRFSAERLKGVDSTLKIQPAELGDSAVYLCASSLATSGGYTGELFFGEGSRLTVL.